The 3 T cell receptor beta chains in this list originate from one sample, sequenced in a study of graft-versus-host responses after intestinal transplantation. Produced via immunoSEQ multiplex PCR; TCRdb's table is partial and in-frame only. The data hold roughly 45,000 clones, with about 94% observed a single time. The sample in question was PBMCs, obtained approximately 350 days after intestinal transplant. The origin of the receptors is a human patient who received an intestinal transplant, so some T cells may come from the graft donor.

The CDR3 region has the DNA TGTGCCAGCAGGGCGACCCTAGGGGGAGGCTACACCTTC. Translated: CASRATLGGGYTF. The chain combines TRBV6-1 with TRBJ1-2, with D perhaps TRBD1 (6 bases). In germline, CDR1 is MNHNS, CDR2 SASEGT. The CDR3 length is 13 residues. V lost 6 bases and J 8 bases, leaving 16 bases between the germline ends.

V and J are TRBV19 and TRBJ1-1; possible D gene TRBD1, 6 bases. The CDR3 runs 11 residues. V lost 3 bases, J lost 8 bases, and 7 bases lay in between. In germline, CDR1 is LNHDA, CDR2 SQIVND (reference sequence). The CDR3 bases are TGTGCCAGTAGTATCGGACAGGAAGCTTTCTTT. Residues: CASSIGQEAFF.

The rearrangement links TRBV6-5 to TRBJ2-7; D may be TRBD2 (6 bases). There are 13 residues in the CDR3. Germline V gives CDR1 MNHEY, CDR2 SVGAGI. V dropped 5 bases and J dropped 0 bases, with 8 bases sitting between them. This CDR3 is CASSAGSSYEQYF. CDR3 in DNA: TGTGCCAGCAGTGCGGGAAGCTCCTACGAGCAGTACTTC.